This TCR beta chain was documented in a study of human T cells and chemical hapten exposure. Across the study: Among samples, TCR yields varied mainly because of small differences in pooled library volume.

As originally analysed: With a range of roughly 20,000 to 750,000, the median per sample was about 87,000 TCRs. TCRdb independently ran MiXCR on the RACE reads; one entry per CDR3 protein. TCRdb's processing, not the authors' own work, is the source of the V and J calls. The sample gives 150,000 to 200,000 distinct CDR3 sequences, roughly 15% of which show up once; 1.7% is in the top ten. In this sample, this clonotype turned up a few times. Mismatch with germline at one junction end may stem from a read error. The CDR3 totals 15 residues. Germline V gives CDR1 SQVTM, CDR2 ANQGSEA. Time point here: patch test 1, 2 weeks after DPC sensitization. Treatment of the sample: therapeutic diphenylcyclopropenone sensitization with weekly scalp DPC.

The origin of this receptor is a woman in her thirties with alopecia areata. Some clones in this sample may be carry-over from other donors' samples. The chain couples TRBV29-1 to TRBJ2-2; 11 bases are a match to TRBD2. The input for sequencing was whole blood, taken in connection with sensitization to the hapten diphenylcyclopropenone (DPC). The DNA for the CDR3 is TGCAGCGCTGAAACTAGCGGGAGTGGCACCGGGGAGCTGTTTTTT. It codes for CSAETSGSGTGELFF.